These 10 T cell receptor beta chains originate from one sample sequenced in a study of cytomegalovirus exposure and HLA in healthy donors. Researchers ran the PCR with 60 Vbeta and 13 Jbeta primers. The repertoire was sequenced with immunoSEQ multiplex PCR; TCRdb's copy has only in-frame clones and lacks some. Of approximately 100,000 clones in the sample, 60% to 85% were seen once. The sequenced material came from PBMCs. Every receptor here comes from a female donor in good health and CMV-seropositive.

The chain couples TRBV15 to TRBJ1-2; TRBD1 agrees at 9 bases. Losses at the gene ends were 2 bases for V and 5 bases for J; bases not matched to a gene: 9. CDR3 size: 16 residues. CDR1 LNHNV and CDR2 YYDKDF come from the germline V gene (reference sequence). The chain's CDR3 is CATSRTGTGLRYGYTF. The CDR3 DNA sequence: TGTGCCACCAGCAGAACCGGGACAGGGCTTAGATATGGCTACACCTTC.

The chain is built from TRBV2 and TRBJ2-5, with TRBD2 identical over 11 bases. This CDR3 is built from 15 residues. Trimming cost V 6 bases and J 2 bases; bases outside gene matches: 5. Germline lookup yields CDR1 SNHLY and CDR2 FYNNEI. CDR3 bases: TGTGCCAGCAGGGGACTAGCGGACACACAAGAGACCCAGTACTTC. It specifies CASRGLADTQETQYF.

The chain joins TRBV19 to TRBJ1-5, with 8 bases lining up with TRBD1. Germline CDR1 and CDR2: LNHDA and SQIVND (reference sequence). CDR3 length: 17 residues. The trim removed 3 bases at V and 7 bases at J, leaving 14 bases unmatched. Here the CDR3 reads CASSMGDRGRARQPQHF. CDR3 nucleotide sequence: TGTGCCAGTAGTATGGGCGACAGGGGACGGGCCCGACAGCCCCAGCATTTT.

The gene calls are TRBV28 and TRBJ1-2; TRBD1 agrees at 7 bases. The CDR3 contains 15 residues. Germline CDR1 reads MDHEN; CDR2 reads SYDVKM. V trimming: 5 bases; J trimming: 1 base; junction bases outside the gene matches: 7. The CDR3 DNA reads TGTGCCAGCAGTCCGGGACAGAGGATTAACTATGGCTACACCTTC. Its protein product is CASSPGQRINYGYTF.

V and J are TRBV7-9 and TRBJ2-5; 9 bases agree with TRBD2. From germline, CDR1 is SEHNR and CDR2 FQNEAQ (reference sequence). CDR3 size: 16 residues. The J segment lost 0 bases and the V segment lost 6 bases, leaving 8 bases of the junction unmatched. The CDR3 DNA sequence: TGTGCCAGCAGTTCTAGCGGGACTAGGTACCAAGAGACCCAGTACTTC. Translating it yields CASSSSGTRYQETQYF. The full variable domain, with the rest looked up from reference TRBV7-9 and TRBJ2-5, is DTGVSQNPRHKITKRGQNVTFRCDPISEHNRLYWYRQTLGQGPEFLTYFQNEAQLEKSRLLSDRFSAERPKGSFSTLEIQRTEQGDSAMYLCASSSSGTRYQETQYFGPGTRLLVL.

The chain recombines TRBV30 with TRBJ2-1; D unclear. The CDR3 loop spans 11 amino acids. With 3 bases removed from V and 3 bases from J, the gap between germline ends came to 3 bases. CDR1 GTSNPN and CDR2 SVGIG come from the germline V gene (reference sequence). In nucleotides, the CDR3 is TGTGCCTGGAGCGGCTACAATGAGCAGTTCTTC. This gives the protein CAWSGYNEQFF. The variable domain in full, with the rest retrieved from reference TRBV30 and TRBJ2-1, is SQTIHQWPATLVQPVGSPLSLECTVEGTSNPNLYWYRQAAGRGLQLLFYSVGIGQISSEVPQNLSASRPQDRQFILSSKKLLLSDSGFYLCAWSGYNEQFFGPGTRLTVL.

V gene TRBV5-5 combines with J gene TRBJ2-1; TRBD1 matches 7 bases. The CDR3 is made up of 13 amino acids. Germline trimming cut 4 bases from V and 2 bases from J; bases unmatched to any gene: 0. Germline V gene lookup returns CDR1 SGHKS and CDR2 YYEKEE (reference sequence). The CDR3 nucleotides are TGTGCCAGCAGCCAGGGGGCCTACAATGAGCAGTTCTTC. It yields the protein CASSQGAYNEQFF.

This clone was observed once. V usage is TRBV9 and J usage is TRBJ1-1, with 8 bases matching TRBD1. Germline V CDR1 and CDR2: SGDLS, YYNGEE. Trimming took 0 bases from V and 5 from J; bases not matched to a gene: 6. The length of the CDR3 is 15 residues. CDR3 nucleotides: TGTGCCAGCAGCGTAGGGATAAGACAGGGGACTGAAGCTTTCTTT. Amino acids: CASSVGIRQGTEAFF.

The chain is built from TRBV2 and TRBJ2-5; 8 bases align to TRBD2. J was trimmed by 2 bases and V by 8 bases; bases with no gene match: 4. The CDR3 runs 13 residues. The germline V gene encodes CDR1 SNHLY and CDR2 FYNNEI. This chain's CDR3 is CASLLAEQETQYF. CDR3 nucleotides: TGTGCCAGCCTACTAGCGGAGCAAGAGACCCAGTACTTC.

The V gene is TRBV5-1, the J gene TRBJ2-1, with 11 positions matching TRBD2. Germline loops: CDR1 SGHRS, CDR2 YFSETQ. V lost 7 bases to trimming and J lost 8 bases; unmatched junction nucleotides: 5. The CDR3 spans 13 residues. The CDR3 spells CASSGLAGDEQFF. In nucleotides, the CDR3 is TGCGCCAGCTCCGGACTAGCGGGTGATGAGCAGTTCTTC.